This TCR beta chain was recorded in a study of tumor and adjacent non-tumor tissue in lung cancer (dated by TCRdb to the late 2010s). For context, the study as a whole: By cancer type, the cohort comprised eleven to twelve adenocarcinoma patients, 2 squamous cell carcinoma patients and 1 small cell lung cancer patient. For each patient, one tumor sample and one normal lung sample were taken, giving approximately 33 paired specimens that underwent TCRbeta CDR3 sequencing. Sequencing produced roughly 130 million productive TCRbeta reads in total, an average of about 4 million reads per sample. Bulk TCRbeta repertoires were compared between lung tumor tissue and matched distant non-tumor lung tissue obtained from 15 lung cancer patients. Ages among the 15 or so patients ranged from about 31 to 80 years, there were roughly 10 men and 5 women, and disease was at TNM stage I to III. The research as a whole found: Because peripheral blood was not sequenced, blood TCRbeta repertoires in the lung cancer patients of the study were not examined. TCR diversity was significantly higher in younger patients, and greater tumor TCR diversity was associated with shorter overall survival and shorter disease-free survival. Neither the sequencing platform nor unique molecular identifiers are named or mentioned anywhere in the methods. Only around 15 patients were included in the cohort, and the need for larger samples and more detailed clinical data was noted by the authors. Tumor tissue showed significantly greater TCR diversity (inverse Simpson) than normal lung tissue (approximately 430 vs 150, P = 0.0075, Mann-Whitney U test). In normal lung, the top 100 clones accounted for a significantly larger cumulative share of the repertoire than in tumor tissue.

Concerning this clonotype: The target of this receptor is not known. A much larger clone differs by one base, so this may be a read error.

RNA was isolated from bulk unsorted tissue, and RNA quality was assessed with a NanoDrop ND-1000 and an Agilent 2100. All donors had newly diagnosed lung cancer, had not received prior chemotherapy, and were admitted for thoracic surgery in China between August and November 2014. Anyone who had undergone radiotherapy or chemotherapy before, or who had another cancer at the same time, was left out of the study. Surgical tissue pieces of roughly 1-2.2 cm3 were preserved in RNAlater solution and were kept at -80 degrees C until use. Preparation of the library involved multiplex PCR. Sequencing instrument: Illumina HiSeq 2500. TCRbeta libraries were constructed through three rounds of nested PCR with primers (Table S4) according to protocols adapted from ARM-PCR. Before sequencing, PCR products in the 200-500 bp range were cut out of the gel and cleaned up using the QIAquick gel extraction kit. In the source study's methods: Reads were cleaned with Trimmomatic, merged with FLASH into complete CDR3 sequences, and assigned to V(D)J germline segments with MiTCR. VDJtools was used to compute clonal diversity as the inverse Simpson's index. Productive reads were defined as in-frame sequences without a premature stop codon. Clones were called with MiXCR by TCRdb after fastp trimmed the public reads at Q25, and only in-frame beta chains were retained. For every CDR3 protein sequence, its rows merge into one entry that carries the most common genes and DNA. In this record, the V and J calls reflect TCRdb's handling and not the investigators' own analysis. The sample has fewer than 150,000 distinct CDR3 sequences on record, approximately 66% of them singletons. Around a sixth of the sample is in the top ten clones.

The V end loses 11 bases and the J end loses 0 bases, and a stretch of 11 bases separates them. Including cysteine and phenylalanine, the CDR3 has 13 amino acids. The only DNA kept is the CDR3, 39 bases in frame from the first base. Taken from the germline V gene, the CDR1 and CDR2 loops are SNHLY and FYNNEI. This TCR came from a man aged 55 to 70 with small cell lung cancer. Sequencing input: lung tumor tissue. The V and J genes are TRBV2 and TRBJ1-5; D gene: possibly TRBD1, on 6 matching bases. The bases read TGTGCCTGGGGGCGAGATAGCAATCAGCCCCAGCATTTT. Translated, this is CAWGRDSNQPQHF.